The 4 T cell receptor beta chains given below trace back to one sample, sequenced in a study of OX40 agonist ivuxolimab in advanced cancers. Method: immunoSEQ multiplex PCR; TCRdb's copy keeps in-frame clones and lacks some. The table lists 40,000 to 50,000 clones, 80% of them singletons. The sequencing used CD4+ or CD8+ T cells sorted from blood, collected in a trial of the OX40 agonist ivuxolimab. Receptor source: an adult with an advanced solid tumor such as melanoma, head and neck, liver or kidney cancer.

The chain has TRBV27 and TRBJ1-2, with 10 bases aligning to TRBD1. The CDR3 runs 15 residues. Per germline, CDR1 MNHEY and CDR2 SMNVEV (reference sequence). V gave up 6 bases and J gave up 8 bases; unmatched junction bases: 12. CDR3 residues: CASRLRQGAFRGYTF. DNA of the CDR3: TGTGCCAGCAGGTTGAGACAGGGGGCCTTTAGAGGCTACACCTTC.

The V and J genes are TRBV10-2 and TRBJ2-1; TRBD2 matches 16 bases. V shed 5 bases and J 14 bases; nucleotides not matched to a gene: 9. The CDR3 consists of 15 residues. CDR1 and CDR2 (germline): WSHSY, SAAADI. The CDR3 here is CASSPGTSGRGGKFF. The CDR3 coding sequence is TGCGCCAGCAGTCCCGGGACTAGCGGGAGGGGGGGGAAGTTCTTC.

In DNA, the CDR3 is TGTGCCTGGGACCCAGGGTCTTCTGGAAACACCATATATTTT. The encoded protein is CAWDPGSSGNTIYF. The chain couples TRBV30 to TRBJ1-3, with D possibly being TRBD1 (5 bases). The CDR3 extends over 14 amino acids. With 5 bases removed from V and 1 base from J, the gap between germline ends came to 12 bases. Per the germline V gene, CDR1 is GTSNPN and CDR2 is SVGIG (reference sequence).

This CDR3 is CASSFGAGSYNEQFF. CDR3 DNA sequence: TGTGCCAGCAGCTTCGGGGCAGGGTCCTACAATGAGCAGTTCTTC. The V gene is TRBV7-3, the J gene TRBJ2-1, with D perhaps TRBD1 or TRBD2 (5 bases each). The V end lost 3 bases, the J end lost 1 base, and 10 bases lay between the germline ends. Germline V gives CDR1 SGHTA, CDR2 FQGTGA. The CDR3 sequence is 15 residues long.